These 32 T cell receptor beta chains share one sample of origin, sequenced in a study of shared clonotypes between healthy human individuals. TCRdb's table, derived via immunoSEQ multiplex PCR, lists solely in-frame clones and lacks some. The data hold about 2 million clones, with around 96% observed a single time. Naive CD8 populations comprised CD45RO-negative cells positively selected for CCR7, excluding terminally differentiated effector memory CD45RA+ cells. The sample consisted of naive CD8+ T cells sorted from blood. All receptors derive from a man younger than 35 in good health.

The chain couples TRBV27 to TRBJ2-1; TRBD2 agrees at 8 bases. J was trimmed by 9 bases and V by 7 bases; bases with no gene match: 11. CDR3 length: 14 amino acids. Per germline, CDR1 MNHEY and CDR2 SMNVEV (reference sequence). The CDR3 coding sequence is TGTGCCAGCACCTCGGGGGGGCTGCTTGGTGAGCAGTTCTTC. Translated, it gives CASTSGGLLGEQFF.

The chain combines TRBV7-8 with TRBJ2-7, with unresolved D. Germline CDR1 SGHVS, CDR2 FQNEAQ. The CDR3 is 14 residues long. V was pared by 4 bases and J by 2 bases, with 12 bases between. The CDR3 sequence is CASSSSTETYEQYF. The CDR3 DNA reads as TGTGCCAGCAGCTCTTCGACGGAGACCTACGAGCAGTACTTC.

On this clone: The same CDR3 is also encoded by other DNA sequences in this sample. The chain is built from TRBV4-1 and TRBJ2-7, with a weak D call TRBD2 (5 bases). CDR1 is MGHRA and CDR2 is YSYEKL in the germline V gene. V lost 1 base and J lost 0, with 10 bases in between. The CDR3 has 15 amino acids. CDR3 DNA sequence: TGCGCCAGCAGCCAAGTAACGGGGAGCTCCTACGAGCAGTACTTC. It is translated as CASSQVTGSSYEQYF.

The gene calls are TRBV28 and TRBJ2-2; D is perhaps TRBD2 (6 bases). Trimming removed 5 bases at V and 0 bases at J, with 10 bases between. Germline CDR1 is MDHEN and CDR2 is SYDVKM. The CDR3 totals 15 residues. CDR3 residues: CASSPGLTNTGELFF. The CDR3 DNA sequence: TGTGCCAGCAGTCCGGGACTGACGAACACCGGGGAGCTGTTTTTT.

Worth noting for this clone: Other DNA sequences in the same sample also yield this CDR3. The gene calls are TRBV20-1 and TRBJ1-3, with unresolved D. The germline V and J ends were trimmed by 0 bases and 4 bases, with 1 base remaining between them. CDR3 length equals 11 residues. CDR1 and CDR2 (germline): DFQATT, SNEGSKA (reference sequence). As DNA, the CDR3 is TGCAGTGCTAGAGACGGAAACACCATATATTTT. Its translation is CSARDGNTIYF.

The rearrangement uses TRBV25-1 and TRBJ1-6, with a weak D call TRBD1 (5 bases). Trimming shortened V by 2 bases and J by 3 bases, and 5 bases separated the two germline ends. CDR3 length: 14 residues. The germline V gene encodes CDR1 MGHDK and CDR2 SYGVNS. The chain's CDR3 is CASSEQGYNSPLHF. The CDR3, as DNA: TGTGCCAGCAGTGAACAGGGCTATAATTCACCCCTCCACTTT.

The chain employs TRBV7-8 and TRBJ2-7; the match to TRBD2 covers 7 bases. V shed 1 base, J shed 0 bases, and the junction held 3 bases outside the gene matches. Germline V gives CDR1 SGHVS, CDR2 FQNEAQ. CDR3 length: 15 residues. CDR3 nucleotides: TGTGCCAGCAGCTTAGGCGGGGGATTCTCCTACGAGCAGTACTTC. Encoded protein: CASSLGGGFSYEQYF.

The rearrangement links TRBV5-6 to TRBJ2-1; no firm D call. This CDR3 contains 15 residues. V lost 0 bases and J lost 4, with 11 bases in between. CDR1 and CDR2 from the germline V gene are SGHDT and YYEEEE. The CDR3 DNA reads as TGTGCCAGCAGCTTGGATGGCAGCTTTTACAATGAGCAGTTCTTC. Protein sequence: CASSLDGSFYNEQFF.

The chain joins TRBV27 to TRBJ2-1, with TRBD1 matching 8 bases. After removal of 5 bases from V and 9 bases from J, the junction contained 9 bases not matched to a gene. The V gene's germline CDR1 is MNHEY and CDR2 SMNVEV (reference sequence). This CDR3 is 14 amino acids long. In nucleotides, the CDR3 is TGTGCCAGCAGTCTCGAAAGACAGGGGAGTGAGCAGTTCTTC. Translated: CASSLERQGSEQFF.

This clone was seen just once. This chain uses TRBV19 with TRBJ1-5; no reliable D call. V was pared by 4 bases and J by 2 bases, with 12 bases between. Germline lookup yields CDR1 LNHDA and CDR2 SQIVND (reference sequence). The CDR3 is 15 residues long. The CDR3 DNA is TGTGCCAGTAGTACACGCATCGGGGGCAATCAGCCCCAGCATTTT. It is translated as CASSTRIGGNQPQHF.

Regarding this clone: Other DNA sequences from this sample encode an identical CDR3 as well. The chain joins TRBV9 to TRBJ2-7, with a tentative D call TRBD1 (5 bases). The germline V and J ends were trimmed by 4 bases and 0 bases, with 8 bases remaining between them. The length of the CDR3 is 13 residues. Germline V gene lookup returns CDR1 SGDLS and CDR2 YYNGEE. The CDR3 coding sequence is TGTGCCAGCAGCCTAGGGGCCTCCTACGAGCAGTACTTC. This sequence encodes CASSLGASYEQYF.

The J gene is TRBJ2-3, the V gene TRBV11-3, with D uncertain. The CDR3 is 13 residues long. Trimming took 4 bases from V and 0 from J, leaving 5 bases between them. Germline CDR1 and CDR2: SGHNT and YENEEA. The DNA for the CDR3 is TGTGCCAGCAGCTCCGATAGCACAGATACGCAGTATTTT. This encodes CASSSDSTDTQYF.

The chain joins TRBV7-6 to TRBJ2-7; tentative D call: TRBD2 (7 bases). CDR3 length: 14 amino acids. Per the germline V gene, CDR1 is SGHVS and CDR2 is FNYEAQ. V was pared by 0 bases and J by 3 bases, with 9 bases between. In nucleotides, the CDR3 is TGTGCCAGCAGCTTAGCGGGAGGGGGCTACGAGCAGTACTTC. It encodes CASSLAGGGYEQYF.

For this clone: Within the sample, other DNA sequences also encode this same CDR3. V and J are TRBV6-5 and TRBJ1-6; no clear D gene. The CDR3 consists of 15 residues. Germline CDR1 is MNHEY and CDR2 is SVGAGI. Trimming cost V 3 bases and J 3 bases, with 9 bases left between them. CDR3 protein: CASSYGSLYNSPLHF. CDR3 bases: TGTGCCAGCAGTTATGGGAGCCTCTATAATTCACCCCTCCACTTT.

The chain couples TRBV28 to TRBJ1-4; unclear D gene. CDR1 is MDHEN, CDR2 SYDVKM, per germline. V gave up 3 bases and J gave up 12 bases, with 17 bases separating them. This CDR3 comprises 14 residues. CDR3 region: CASSLKEIPKELFF. Here the CDR3 DNA reads TGTGCCAGCAGTTTGAAGGAGATCCCGAAAGAACTGTTTTTT.

The genes are TRBV4-1 and TRBJ2-1; 13 nucleotides line up with TRBD2. In germline, CDR1 is MGHRA, CDR2 YSYEKL. The J segment lost 2 bases and the V segment lost 0 bases, leaving 1 base of the junction unmatched. This CDR3 comprises 17 residues. The CDR3 is CASSQDGTSGAYNEQFF. Written as DNA, the CDR3 is TGCGCCAGCAGCCAAGATGGGACTAGCGGGGCCTACAATGAGCAGTTCTTC.

V usage is TRBV5-6 and J usage is TRBJ1-3; no firm D call. Per the germline V gene, CDR1 is SGHDT and CDR2 is YYEEEE. Trimming cost V 1 base and J 1 base, with 6 bases left between them. The CDR3 runs to 14 residues. The chain's CDR3 is CASSLRFSGNTIYF. Written as DNA, the CDR3 is TGTGCCAGCAGCTTGCGGTTTTCTGGAAACACCATATATTTT.

The genes are TRBV11-3 and TRBJ2-1, with D maybe TRBD1 (6 bases). CDR1 is SGHNT and CDR2 is YENEEA in the germline V gene. This CDR3 contains 18 residues. The V gene lost 1 base and the J gene lost 3 bases, with 19 bases spanning the gap. The CDR3, as DNA: TGTGCCAGCAGCTTAGGGGACACGGGGCCCTACTACTACAATGAGCAGTTCTTC. It translates to CASSLGDTGPYYYNEQFF. Based on the CDR3 plus reference TRBV11-3 and TRBJ2-1, the full variable domain is EAGVVQSPRYKIIEKKQPVAFWCNPISGHNTLYWYLQNLGQGPELLIRYENEEAVDDSQLPKDRFSAERLKGVDSTLKIQPAELGDSAVYLCASSLGDTGPYYYNEQFFGPGTRLTVL.

The chain carries TRBV5-1 and TRBJ2-1; D possibly uses TRBD1 or TRBD2 (5 bases each). The CDR3 consists of 12 residues. Trimming removed 6 bases at V and 8 bases at J, with 12 bases between. Looked up from germline, CDR1 is SGHRS and CDR2 is YFSETQ. For the CDR3, the DNA is TGCGCCAGCACCCTTCTGGGGGATGAGCAGTTCTTC. As protein: CASTLLGDEQFF.

The V call is TRBV27, the J call TRBJ1-2; weak D call: TRBD1 (5 bases). V was cut by 5 bases and J by 7 bases, with 11 bases left in between. The CDR3 loop spans 12 amino acids. CDR1 is MNHEY, CDR2 SMNVEV, per germline (reference sequence). In DNA form, the CDR3 reads TGTGCCAGCAGTACAGACAGCGGTGGCTACACCTTC. Its protein is CASSTDSGGYTF.

The chain recombines TRBV7-9 with TRBJ1-2, with 10 bases that match TRBD1. The J segment lost 8 bases and the V segment lost 2 bases, leaving 14 bases of the junction unmatched. From germline, CDR1 is SEHNR and CDR2 FQNEAQ (reference sequence). The CDR3 is made up of 17 amino acids. The CDR3 DNA reads TGTGCCAGCAGCTTACCCCTTTTGGACAGGGGGAATGAGGGCTACACCTTC. Protein sequence: CASSLPLLDRGNEGYTF.

The chain links TRBV5-6 to TRBJ2-5; D is perhaps TRBD2 (5 bases). The germline V and J ends were trimmed by 0 bases and 5 bases, with 11 bases remaining between them. Germline lookup yields CDR1 SGHDT and CDR2 YYEEEE. The CDR3 extends over 14 amino acids. The CDR3 DNA reads TGTGCCAGCAGCTTGGTTACGGGGTTGGAGACCCAGTACTTC. Protein sequence: CASSLVTGLETQYF.

This clone occurred once. Other nucleotide sequences from this sample produce the same CDR3. V and J are TRBV4-1 and TRBJ2-2, with D uncertain. Germline CDR1 reads MGHRA; CDR2 reads YSYEKL. CDR3 length: 13 residues. Between the trimmed V and J ends, which lost 1 base and 6 bases, there was a span of 6 bases. CDR3 sequence (DNA): TGCGCCAGCAGCCAAGTGGGCCCCGGGGAGCTGTTTTTT. This codes for CASSQVGPGELFF.

V is TRBV6-5 and J is TRBJ2-2, with unresolved D. V lost 7 bases to trimming and J lost 10 bases, with 10 bases between them. Germline V gives CDR1 MNHEY, CDR2 SVGAGI. The CDR3 is made up of 11 amino acids. The CDR3 DNA reads TGTGCCAGCACCTACAGCGAGGAGCTGTTTTTT. This codes for CASTYSEELFF.

As regards this clone: Other DNA variants within this sample encode the same CDR3. The chain employs TRBV6-5 and TRBJ2-1; D not certain. V lost 0 bases and J 4 bases, leaving 7 bases between the germline ends. Looked up from germline, CDR1 is MNHEY and CDR2 is SVGAGI. The CDR3 has 14 amino acids. The chain's CDR3 is CASSYSTAYNEQFF. CDR3 bases: TGTGCCAGCAGTTACTCGACGGCTTACAATGAGCAGTTCTTC.

This clone occurred a few times. The genes are TRBV7-9 and TRBJ2-3; 8 bases map to TRBD1. CDR1 and CDR2 (germline): SEHNR, FQNEAQ (reference sequence). With 0 bases clipped from V and 1 base from J, the junction kept 6 bases outside the gene matches. The CDR3 runs to 17 residues. For the CDR3, the DNA is TGTGCCAGCAGCTTAGCGGGCGACAGGGGTGGCACAGATACGCAGTATTTT. Translating it yields CASSLAGDRGGTDTQYF.

V usage is TRBV4-1 and J usage is TRBJ2-3, with 7 nucleotides matching TRBD2. The CDR3 covers 17 residues. The germline V gene encodes CDR1 MGHRA and CDR2 YSYEKL. V was clipped by 6 bases and J by 1 base; unmatched bases: 13. The CDR3 nucleotides read TGCGCCAGCAGGGGGACTATAGTAGGATACGGCACAGATACGCAGTATTTT. It codes for CASRGTIVGYGTDTQYF.

J is TRBJ2-1 and V is TRBV7-2, with TRBD2 identical over 7 bases. CDR3 length: 16 residues. The V gene end was trimmed by 4 bases and the J gene end by 2 bases; junction bases not matched to a gene: 8. Germline loops: CDR1 SGHTA, CDR2 FQGNSA. As DNA, the CDR3 is TGTGCCAGCAGCTCGATCTCTAGCGGCCCCTACAATGAGCAGTTCTTC. This codes for CASSSISSGPYNEQFF.

The V gene is TRBV9, the J gene TRBJ2-4; D uncertain. Between the trimmed V and J ends, which lost 0 bases and 5 bases, there was a span of 12 bases. Germline values: CDR1 SGDLS, CDR2 YYNGEE. The CDR3 loop spans 15 amino acids. The CDR3 spells CASSVGGVWENIQYF. Here the CDR3 DNA reads TGTGCCAGCAGCGTAGGAGGCGTTTGGGAAAACATTCAGTACTTC.

This chain links TRBV18 with TRBJ1-1, with 9 bases lining up with TRBD1. The CDR3 runs to 17 residues. Trimming at V came to 6 bases and at J to 5 bases, leaving 16 bases not matched to a gene. Per the germline V gene, CDR1 is KGHSH and CDR2 is LQKENI. CDR3 protein: CASSYQSLDRGGTEAFF. The CDR3 DNA reads TGTGCCAGCTCCTACCAGTCCCTGGACAGGGGTGGAACTGAAGCTTTCTTT.

This chain links TRBV9 with TRBJ1-5, with D perhaps matching TRBD1 (5 bases). The germline V gene has CDR1 SGDLS and CDR2 YYNGEE. V was cut by 0 bases and J by 7 bases, with 11 bases left in between. The CDR3 is made up of 14 amino acids. DNA for the CDR3: TGTGCCAGCAGCGTAGACCTTGGGGGACAGCCCCAGCATTTT. Protein product: CASSVDLGGQPQHF.

V and J are TRBV6-5 and TRBJ2-1; a weak D match, TRBD1 (6 bases). This CDR3 has 16 residues. Trimming removed 0 bases at V and 4 bases at J, with 13 bases between. The germline gives CDR1 MNHEY, CDR2 SVGAGI. The CDR3: CASSYSGARGYNEQFF. CDR3 bases: TGTGCCAGCAGTTACTCGGGGGCCCGCGGGTACAATGAGCAGTTCTTC.